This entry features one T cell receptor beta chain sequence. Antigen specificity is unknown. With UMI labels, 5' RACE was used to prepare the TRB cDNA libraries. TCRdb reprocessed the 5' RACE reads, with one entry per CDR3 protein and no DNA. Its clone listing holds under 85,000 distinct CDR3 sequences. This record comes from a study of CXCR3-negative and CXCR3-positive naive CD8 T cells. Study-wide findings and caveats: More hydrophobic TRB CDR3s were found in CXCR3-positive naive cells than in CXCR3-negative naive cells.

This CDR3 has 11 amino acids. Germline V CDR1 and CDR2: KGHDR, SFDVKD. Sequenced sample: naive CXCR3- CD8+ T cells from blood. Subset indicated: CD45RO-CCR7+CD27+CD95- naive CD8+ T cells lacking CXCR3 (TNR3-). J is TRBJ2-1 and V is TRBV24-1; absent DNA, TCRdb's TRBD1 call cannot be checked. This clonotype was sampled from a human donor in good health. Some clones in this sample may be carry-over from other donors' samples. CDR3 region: CATSDPDRAFF.